The clone carrying this T cell receptor beta chain was seen a handful of times. The antigen is unknown. TCRB transcripts that were expressed got sequenced, as all of the isolated RNA had been reverse transcribed. Deep immunoSEQ sequencing covered naive, central memory and regulatory T cell samples. Clones were read by immunoSEQ multiplex PCR, and TCRdb kept only the in-frame ones, dropping some. The table has approximately 330,000 clones, about 10% seen once. The data stem from a study of beta chain features in type 1 diabetes. Notes on the study in general: The similarity of naive, central memory and Treg TCRB repertoires appeared greater among patients than among healthy donors. Among all four CD4+ subsets, Type 1 diabetes patients had TCRB CDR3s that were moderately but significantly shorter.

On average, the one heparinised blood draw given by each donor was roughly 100 mL. V trimming: 6 bases; J trimming: 3 bases; junction bases outside the gene matches: 8. This CDR3 spans 14 amino acids. CDR1 is MDHEN and CDR2 is SYDVKM in the germline V gene. The V and J genes are TRBV28 and TRBJ2-7, with TRBD2 identical over 7 bases. The sequenced sample consisted of naive CD4+ T cells from blood. The clonotype comes from a woman aged 25 to 39 in good health. CDR3 nucleotide sequence: TGTGCCAGCAGAGGGACTACCCGCAGCTACGAGCAGTACTTC. Translating it yields CASRGTTRSYEQYF.